This T cell receptor beta chain is from a study of early T cells in non-severe SARS-CoV-2 infection. Study context: Chains were not paired, and sequencing was done on bulk RNA from unsorted whole blood. Whole-study findings and limits: Sequences matched to VDJdb favored anti-spike CD8 responses, while private and CD4 specificities were missed.

Germline CDR1 reads SQVTM; CDR2 reads ANQGSEA. CDR3 size: 12 residues. V lost 7 bases and J lost 6; bases outside the gene matches: 3. This clonotype has ten or more counts. Its antigen is as yet unknown. cDNA molecules, individually, were tagged with unique molecular identifiers. Each CDR3 protein gets one entry after TCRdb re-called the 5' RACE reads with MiXCR. The sample lists 40,000 to 55,000 distinct CDR3 sequences; approximately 13% were seen once. This receptor was obtained from an adult who was a healthcare worker with PCR-confirmed SARS-CoV-2 infection or an uninfected control (not recorded which). The specimen sequenced was whole blood. The V call is TRBV29-1, the J call TRBJ2-4, with TRBD2 matching 10 bases. The CDR3 sequence is CSARTSGNIQYF. CDR3 nucleotide sequence: TGCAGCGCACGGACTAGCGGAAACATTCAGTACTTC.